What follows describes a single T cell receptor (beta chain). Antigen: not known. The assay was immunoSEQ multiplex PCR, and TCRdb's table has in-frame clones only and misses some. Found here are about 470,000 clones, around 91% of them singletons; the top ten hold roughly 4.3%. The data stem from a study of Ad26.COV2.S vaccination and SARS-CoV-2 variants. Study-level findings and limits: Once vaccination had occurred, spike-specific CD8+ and CD4+ T cell responses reportedly showed substantial breadth. Total T cell responses may have been underestimated by the TCR breadth and depth analyses.

V was shortened by 5 bases and J by 15 bases, with 17 bases between the two germline ends. CDR1 and CDR2 from the germline V gene are DFQATT and SNEGSKA (reference sequence). This CDR3 has 11 amino acids. Treatment indicated: over 15 received Ad26.COV2.S at low or high dose, single or two shots; about 5 received placebo; per-sample allocation not given. The samples were gathered on day 63 after the first injection of vaccine or placebo. The study used a vaccine consisting of an Ad26 vector that expressed Wuhan-strain SARS-CoV-2 spike. The chain carries TRBV20-1 and TRBJ2-1; D is possibly TRBD2 (5 bases). The sequencing here drew on peripheral blood, taken in a trial of Ad26.COV2.S vaccine versus placebo. The clonotype originates from a person aged 18-60 years who received the Ad26.COV2.S COVID-19 vaccine or a placebo. The CDR3 DNA reads TGCAGTGCTTCCTTTACTGGGAGTCCGTTCTTC. Its protein is CSASFTGSPFF.